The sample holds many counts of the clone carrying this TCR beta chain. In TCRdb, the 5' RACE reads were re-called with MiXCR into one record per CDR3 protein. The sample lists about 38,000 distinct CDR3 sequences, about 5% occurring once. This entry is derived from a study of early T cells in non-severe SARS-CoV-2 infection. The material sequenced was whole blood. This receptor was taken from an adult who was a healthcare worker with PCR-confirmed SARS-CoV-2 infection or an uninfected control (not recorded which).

In DNA form, the CDR3 reads TGCAGTGCTACCGGTTCCTACAATGAGCAGTTCTTC. Its protein is CSATGSYNEQFF. V usage is TRBV20-1 and J usage is TRBJ2-1, with no clear D. This CDR3 is 12 amino acids long. CDR1 DFQATT and CDR2 SNEGSKA come from the germline V gene (reference sequence). The V end was cut by 4 bases, the J end by 1 base, with 5 bases between.